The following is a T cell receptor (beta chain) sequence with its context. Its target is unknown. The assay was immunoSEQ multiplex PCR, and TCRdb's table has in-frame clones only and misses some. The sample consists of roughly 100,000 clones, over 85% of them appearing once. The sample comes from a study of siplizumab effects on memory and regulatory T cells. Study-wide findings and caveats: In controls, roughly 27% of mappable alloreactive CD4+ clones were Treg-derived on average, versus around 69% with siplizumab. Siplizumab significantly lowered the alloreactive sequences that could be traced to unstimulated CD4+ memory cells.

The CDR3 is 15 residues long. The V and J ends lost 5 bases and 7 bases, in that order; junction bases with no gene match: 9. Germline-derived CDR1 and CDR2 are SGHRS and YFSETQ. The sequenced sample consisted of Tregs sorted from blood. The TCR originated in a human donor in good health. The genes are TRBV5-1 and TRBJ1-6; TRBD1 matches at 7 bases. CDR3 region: CASRVQGERNSPLHF. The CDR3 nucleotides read TGCGCCAGCAGAGTTCAGGGGGAAAGGAATTCACCCCTCCACTTT.